This entry lists 27 T cell receptor beta chains sequenced from one sample in a study of blood T cell repertoires in COVID-19. Repertoires were generated with immunoSEQ multiplex PCR, while TCRdb's copy carries only in-frame clones and drops some. The sample includes approximately 200,000 clones, roughly three quarters of them seen just once. Sequencing used peripheral blood. These receptors were collected from a woman over 75 with COVID-19, enrolled during active disease.

The chain carries TRBV4-1 and TRBJ1-6, with 8 nucleotides matching TRBD1. The trim removed 3 bases at V and 9 bases at J, leaving 10 bases unmatched. This CDR3 comprises 16 residues. Germline CDR1 and CDR2: MGHRA and YSYEKL. CDR3 coding DNA: TGCGCCAGCAGCCAGACCGGACAGGGTAGGGCTTCACCCCTCCACTTT. Amino acids: CASSQTGQGRASPLHF.

This chain joins TRBV7-8 and TRBJ2-3; weak D call: TRBD2 (6 bases). Deletions cut 3 bases from V and 0 bases from J, with 19 bases between. This CDR3 is built from 18 residues. Germline CDR1 and CDR2: SGHVS and FQNEAQ. The CDR3 sequence is CASSFRQGGGPSTDTQYF. The CDR3 DNA follows: TGTGCCAGCAGCTTCAGGCAGGGAGGTGGACCCAGCACAGATACGCAGTATTTT.

In this sample, this clone turned up a few times. The rearrangement links TRBV10-3 to TRBJ2-1; D unresolved. The CDR3 extends over 13 amino acids. V gave up 3 bases and J gave up 6 bases, with 9 bases separating them. CDR1 ENHRY and CDR2 SYGVKD come from the germline V gene. The CDR3 reads CAISDGLPNEQFF. In DNA form, the CDR3 reads TGTGCCATCAGTGATGGCCTCCCCAATGAGCAGTTCTTC.

The chain joins TRBV5-4 to TRBJ2-3; 7 bases line up with TRBD2. Germline V gene sequence: CDR1 SGHNT, CDR2 YYREEE (reference sequence). V lost 5 bases, J lost 5 bases, and 8 bases stayed unmatched. The CDR3 totals 14 residues. The CDR3 here is CASRWAREGDTQYF. CDR3 sequence (DNA): TGTGCCAGCAGGTGGGCCAGGGAGGGAGATACGCAGTATTTT.

The chain carries TRBV28 and TRBJ1-5, with 7 nucleotides matching TRBD1. V was pared by 10 bases and J by 1 base, with 4 bases of the junction left unmatched. The germline gives CDR1 MDHEN, CDR2 SYDVKM. This CDR3 has 13 residues. CDR3: CATTGASNQPQHF. DNA of the CDR3: TGTGCCACCACAGGGGCCAGCAATCAGCCCCAGCATTTT.

The chain uses TRBV19 and TRBJ1-5; D is possibly TRBD1 (5 bases). CDR3 length equals 15 residues. Germline CDR1 is LNHDA and CDR2 is SQIVND (reference sequence). Trimming cost V 8 bases and J 0 bases, with 14 bases left between them. This CDR3 is CASLESGLSNQPQHF. The CDR3 DNA reads TGTGCCAGTTTAGAATCGGGACTTAGCAATCAGCCCCAGCATTTT.

This chain connects TRBV4-1 to TRBJ1-1; a weak D match, TRBD1 (6 bases). The germline V and J ends were trimmed by 0 bases and 7 bases, with 15 bases remaining between them. From germline, CDR1 is MGHRA and CDR2 YSYEKL. The CDR3 length is 15 residues. CDR3 bases: TGCGCCAGCAGCCAAGAGGGGCACAGGGCTGGTGAAGCTTTCTTT. Residues: CASSQEGHRAGEAFF.

A few counts support this clone. V gene TRBV4-3 combines with J gene TRBJ2-7; tentatively, D is TRBD1 (5 bases). Per the germline V gene, CDR1 is LGHNA and CDR2 is YSLEER. The CDR3 consists of 18 residues. The V end lost 3 bases, the J end lost 0 bases, and 21 bases lay between the germline ends. CDR3: CASSQDPIQAYSSYEQYF. The CDR3 region has the DNA TGCGCCAGCAGCCAGGACCCAATACAGGCCTACAGCTCCTACGAGCAGTACTTC.

The V gene is TRBV2, the J gene TRBJ1-4, with TRBD1 identical over 7 bases. This CDR3 contains 15 residues. V was clipped by 6 bases and J by 3 bases; unmatched bases: 7. CDR1 is SNHLY, CDR2 FYNNEI, per germline. This CDR3 is CASRGPDRANEKLFF. CDR3 coding DNA: TGTGCCAGCAGGGGCCCCGACAGGGCTAATGAAAAACTGTTTTTT.

J is TRBJ2-5 and V is TRBV29-1; 7 bases agree with TRBD1. Looked up from germline, CDR1 is SQVTM and CDR2 is ANQGSEA. Unmatched junction bases numbered 10, after V lost 2 bases and J lost 1 base. This CDR3 has 16 residues. The CDR3 coding sequence is TGCAGCGTTGAAACCCGACAGGGCCAACCCCAAGAGACCCAGTACTTC. It yields the protein CSVETRQGQPQETQYF.

The V call is TRBV11-3, the J call TRBJ2-1; 8 nucleotides line up with TRBD1. V shed 4 bases, J shed 6 bases, and the junction held 2 bases outside the gene matches. There are 13 residues in the CDR3. Germline CDR1 and CDR2: SGHNT and YENEEA. CDR3 DNA: TGTGCCAGCAGCTCCGACAGGGGCAATGAGCAGTTCTTC. It codes for CASSSDRGNEQFF.

The chain has TRBV5-6 and TRBJ2-3, with 9 bases identical to TRBD2. Germline V CDR1 and CDR2: SGHDT, YYEEEE. Trimming took 2 bases from V and 4 from J; bases not matched to a gene: 11. The CDR3 sequence is 17 residues long. CDR3 in DNA: TGTGCCAGCAGCTTAGACCGGGGAGCGGGGGGTCCAGATACGCAGTATTTT. Translation gives CASSLDRGAGGPDTQYF.

The rearrangement links TRBV13 to TRBJ2-1; D might be TRBD2 (6 bases). CDR1 is PRHDT, CDR2 FYEKMQ, per germline (reference sequence). The CDR3 sequence is 15 residues long. V was pared by 6 bases and J by 5 bases, with 17 bases between. DNA for the CDR3: TGTGCCAGCAGGGAGCGCGGGGAAGTCAACAATGAGCAGTTCTTC. Protein sequence: CASRERGEVNNEQFF.

The chain couples TRBV30 to TRBJ2-5, with 8 bases aligning to TRBD1. CDR1 is GTSNPN, CDR2 SVGIG, per germline (reference sequence). V lost 2 bases and J lost 3; bases outside the gene matches: 5. CDR3 size: 14 residues. The CDR3 region is CAWSPNRGEETQYF. In DNA, the CDR3 is TGTGCCTGGAGTCCAAACAGGGGGGAAGAGACCCAGTACTTC.

The chain has TRBV7-2 and TRBJ1-4, with D unresolved. The germline V gene encodes CDR1 SGHTA and CDR2 FQGNSA. Trimming removed 0 bases from V and 2 bases from J, with 7 bases in between. The CDR3 is 15 amino acids. CDR3 in amino acids: CASSLARETNEKLFF. The CDR3 region has the DNA TGTGCCAGCAGCTTAGCGAGGGAGACTAATGAAAAACTGTTTTTT.

V is TRBV5-4 and J is TRBJ2-7; D is ambiguous. This CDR3 contains 13 residues. The V end lost 4 bases, the J end lost 0 bases, and 8 bases lay between the germline ends. The germline V gene has CDR1 SGHNT and CDR2 YYREEE (reference sequence). DNA of the CDR3: TGTGCCAGCAGCCACTCATCCTCCTACGAGCAGTACTTC. It translates to CASSHSSSYEQYF.

This chain uses TRBV21-1 with TRBJ2-3; TRBD1, the table's D call, lacks a check against the DNA. TRBV21-1 is annotated as a pseudogene. The CDR3 covers 16 residues. The CDR3 reads CASTGRWDPGADTQYF. Here the CDR3 DNA reads TGTGCCAGCACCGGAAGATGGGACCCAGGGGCAGATACGCAGTATTTT.

This chain connects TRBV6-5 to TRBJ2-1; maybe TRBD2 (5 bases). Germline V gene data show CDR1 as MNHEY and CDR2 as SVGAGI. V dropped 5 bases and J dropped 9 bases, with 8 bases sitting between them. The CDR3 spans 11 residues. The CDR3 loop is CASSLRGEQFF. The CDR3 DNA follows: TGTGCCAGCAGTCTCCGGGGTGAGCAGTTCTTC.

This clone was detected once. In DNA, the CDR3 is TGTGCCAGCATCCCCGGGACAGGGGCTTACAATGAGCAGTTCTTC. Translating gives CASIPGTGAYNEQFF. This chain joins TRBV6-2 or TRBV6-3 and TRBJ2-1, with 10 nucleotides matching TRBD1. The CDR3 runs 15 residues. Germline V gene lookup returns CDR1 MNHEY and CDR2 SVGEGT. Losses at the gene ends were 7 bases for V and 4 bases for J; bases not matched to a gene: 7.

The chain carries TRBV6-5 and TRBJ1-5, with D tentatively TRBD1 (5 bases). V lost 8 bases to trimming and J lost 2 bases, with 13 bases between them. The CDR3 consists of 14 residues. CDR1 is MNHEY, CDR2 SVGAGI, per germline. The DNA of the CDR3 is TGTGCCAGCTGTAATATAGGGGGCAATCAGCCCCAGCATTTT. It encodes CASCNIGGNQPQHF.

The rearrangement links TRBV6-5 to TRBJ2-5, with 7 bases fitting TRBD1. The CDR3 sequence is 16 residues long. The V gene's germline CDR1 is MNHEY and CDR2 SVGAGI. V gave up 2 bases and J gave up 2 bases; unmatched junction bases: 8. The CDR3 DNA follows: TGTGCCAGCAGTTACAACTTCGGGACAGCGCAAGAGACCCAGTACTTC. It translates to CASSYNFGTAQETQYF.

A single count supports this clone. The chain recombines TRBV18 with TRBJ1-3; 8 nucleotides match TRBD1. The CDR3 loop spans 16 amino acids. CDR1 is KGHSH, CDR2 LQKENI, per germline. The V gene end was trimmed by 2 bases and the J gene end by 2 bases; junction bases not matched to a gene: 5. In DNA form, the CDR3 reads TGTGCCAGCTCACCAACTCGGACAGGGCCTGGAAACACCATATATTTT. This encodes CASSPTRTGPGNTIYF.

The chain carries TRBV4-3 and TRBJ1-4; 9 nucleotides align to TRBD1. The CDR3 spans 16 residues. Germline V gives CDR1 LGHNA, CDR2 YSLEER. The ends lost 0 bases at V and 7 bases at J; junction bases unmatched: 6. The CDR3 coding sequence is TGCGCCAGCAGCCAAGATATGGGACAGGGATTTGAAAAACTGTTTTTT. Translation: CASSQDMGQGFEKLFF.

This sequence joins TRBV6-6 and TRBJ1-4, with TRBD1 matching over 9 bases. With 5 bases clipped from V and 6 bases from J, the junction kept 1 base outside the gene matches. Germline V gives CDR1 MNHNY, CDR2 SVGAGI (reference sequence). The CDR3 loop spans 13 amino acids. Here the CDR3 reads CASSRDRDEKLFF. CDR3 nucleotides: TGTGCCAGCAGTCGGGACAGGGATGAAAAACTGTTTTTT.

The chain has TRBV5-1 and TRBJ2-7; tentatively, D is TRBD1 (6 bases). V lost 7 bases and J lost 4, with 21 bases in between. CDR3 length: 15 amino acids. Germline assignment: CDR1 SGHRS and CDR2 YFSETQ. CDR3 DNA sequence: TGCGCCAGCTCTTCACCGGGACACGGATCTTACGAGCAGTACTTC. This sequence encodes CASSSPGHGSYEQYF.

CDR3: CAISDQLHEQYF. The CDR3 DNA reads as TGTGCCATCAGTGACCAACTCCACGAGCAGTACTTC. This chain connects TRBV10-3 to TRBJ2-7; no definite D call. The CDR3 sequence is 12 residues long. V lost 3 bases and J 5 bases, leaving 8 bases between the germline ends. Germline V lookup: CDR1 ENHRY, CDR2 SYGVKD.

This clone is a singleton in its sample. V usage is TRBV5-5 and J usage is TRBJ2-7, with 11 bases lining up with TRBD1. The CDR3 runs to 15 residues. Germline CDR1 and CDR2: SGHKS and YYEKEE (reference sequence). After removal of 4 bases from V and 3 bases from J, the junction contained 6 bases not matched to a gene. CDR3 bases: TGTGCCAGCAGCCCGGACAGGGGGCGAAGCTACGAGCAGTACTTC. Protein product: CASSPDRGRSYEQYF.